This T cell receptor (beta chain) was recovered during a study of blood T cell repertoires in COVID-19. The overall study: The United States, Italy and Spain supplied acute and convalescent COVID-19 samples. Sample material is recorded as cDNA or gDNA derived from T cells, B-cell-depleted T cells, or PBMCs.

Germline V CDR1 and CDR2: SGDLS, YYNGEE. Trimming removed 0 bases from V and 5 bases from J; junction bases left unmatched: 8. CDR3 length equals 15 residues. Per the original methods: Scientists estimated how many nucleated cells there were by amplifying reference gene primers. Assay: immunoSEQ multiplex PCR; the TCRdb copy retains only in-frame clones and omits some. Clone size and the V and J calls come from that table; the DNA yielded D and trimming. Among fewer than 150,000 clones listed, 85% to 90% were seen once. The specimen was peripheral blood. The receptor was isolated from a woman between 40 and 55 years old with acute or convalescent COVID-19. The V call is TRBV9, the J call TRBJ2-7; TRBD2 aligns across 7 bases. CDR3 sequence reads: CASSVGLAASHEQYF. The CDR3 DNA reads TGTGCCAGCAGCGTAGGTCTAGCGGCGAGCCACGAGCAGTACTTC.